What follows are 9 T cell receptor beta chains derived from one specimen sequenced in a study of blood T cell repertoires in COVID-19. Repertoires were generated with immunoSEQ multiplex PCR, while TCRdb's copy carries only in-frame clones and drops some. The sample lists around 200,000 clones, roughly four fifths seen once, with about 4.4% in the top ten. The sample comprised peripheral blood. These receptors came from a man aged 50-60 years with active or convalescent COVID-19.

This clone was counted only a few times. This sequence joins TRBV4-2 and TRBJ2-5; weak D call: TRBD1 (5 bases). Trimming removed 0 bases at V and 3 bases at J, with 11 bases between. CDR1 and CDR2 from the germline V gene are LGHNA and YNFKEQ. The CDR3 extends over 15 amino acids. The chain's CDR3 is CASSQEWGMEETQYF. In DNA form, the CDR3 reads TGTGCCAGCAGCCAAGAGTGGGGCATGGAAGAGACCCAGTACTTC.

This clone was recorded at least ten times. The DNA for the CDR3 is TGTGCCAGCAGCTTTGACGGACTTTGGGAACTTAGCAATCAGCCCCAGCATTTT. Protein: CASSFDGLWELSNQPQHF. The J gene is TRBJ1-5, the V gene TRBV7-3; D remains ambiguous. CDR3 length: 18 amino acids. Germline V gene data show CDR1 as SGHTA and CDR2 as FQGTGA. Trimming shortened V by 3 bases and J by 0 bases, and 18 bases separated the two germline ends.

The rearrangement links TRBV6-5 to TRBJ1-3; D ambiguous. Trimming removed 6 bases at V and 4 bases at J, with 13 bases between. Germline assignment: CDR1 MNHEY and CDR2 SVGAGI. The CDR3 has 14 residues. CDR3 nucleotide sequence: TGTGCCAGCAGGTCCGCGGTATCCGGAAACACCATATATTTT. Amino acid sequence: CASRSAVSGNTIYF.

The V gene is TRBV7-6, the J gene TRBJ2-6; D uncertain. The V gene's germline CDR1 is SGHVS and CDR2 FNYEAQ. V lost 2 bases and J lost 0, with 5 bases in between. The CDR3 contains 15 residues. The CDR3 sequence: CASSLSSSGANVLTF. The CDR3 DNA reads as TGTGCCAGCAGCTTATCCAGCTCTGGGGCCAACGTCCTGACTTTC.

This CDR3 reads CASSLGDSRNSPLHF. The DNA of the CDR3 is TGTGCCAGCAGCTTGGGGGACAGTCGGAATTCACCCCTCCACTTT. V gene TRBV13 combines with J gene TRBJ1-6; 7 bases are shared with TRBD1. V shed 3 bases, J shed 7 bases, and the junction held 6 bases outside the gene matches. CDR1 is PRHDT and CDR2 is FYEKMQ in the germline V gene (reference sequence). The length of the CDR3 is 15 residues.

The CDR3 sequence is CASSLGAGVVDEQFF. The CDR3 DNA follows: TGTGCCAGCAGCTTGGGCGCGGGGGTTGTCGATGAGCAGTTCTTC. The gene calls are TRBV7-9 and TRBJ2-1, with 7 bases identical to TRBD2. The CDR3 is 15 residues long. Germline CDR1 SEHNR, CDR2 FQNEAQ (reference sequence). J was trimmed by 8 bases and V by 3 bases; bases with no gene match: 10.

This clone was counted between two and nine times. The rearrangement links TRBV7-8 to TRBJ1-3; TRBD1 is a possible D gene (5 bases). CDR3 length: 20 amino acids. The germline V gene encodes CDR1 SGHVS and CDR2 FQNEAQ. V lost 5 bases to trimming and J lost 2 bases, with 28 bases between them. CDR3 sequence reads: CASSPNHDSYDLQPGNTIYF. In nucleotides, the CDR3 is TGTGCCAGCAGCCCCAACCACGACAGCTACGACTTGCAACCTGGAAACACCATATATTTT. Combining the CDR3 with reference TRBV7-8 and TRBJ1-3 gives the whole variable domain GAGVSQSPRYKVAKRGQDVALRCDPISGHVSLFWYQQALGQGPEFLTYFQNEAQLDKSGLPSDRFFAERPEGSVSTLKIQRTQQEDSAVYLCASSPNHDSYDLQPGNTIYFGEGSWLTVV.

The rearrangement joins TRBV11-2 to TRBJ2-1; 11 nucleotides align to TRBD2. Germline-derived CDR1 and CDR2 are SGHAT and FQNNGV. The CDR3 runs to 17 residues. The V and J ends lost 5 bases and 5 bases, in that order; junction bases with no gene match: 11. CDR3 region: CASSRMRGLAVDNEQFF. CDR3 DNA sequence: TGTGCCAGCAGCCGGATGAGGGGACTAGCGGTAGACAATGAGCAGTTCTTC. The full variable domain, its missing parts supplied by reference TRBV11-2 and TRBJ2-1, is EAGVAQSPRYKIIEKRQSVAFWCNPISGHATLYWYQQILGQGPKLLIQFQNNGVVDDSQLPKDRFSAERLKGVDSTLKIQPAKLEDSAVYLCASSRMRGLAVDNEQFFGPGTRLTVL.

This clone was seen more than once but under ten times. The chain recombines TRBV28 with TRBJ1-1; TRBD1 agrees at 11 bases. Germline V lookup: CDR1 MDHEN, CDR2 SYDVKM. Unmatched junction bases numbered 6, after V lost 8 bases and J lost 4 bases. CDR3 size: 14 residues. This chain's CDR3 is CASRTGTGGTEAFF. The CDR3, as DNA: TGTGCCAGCCGCACCGGGACAGGGGGCACTGAAGCTTTCTTT.